Given below is one TCR beta chain in context. It has no known antigen specificity. No much larger clone is present one base from it, and per-base qualities are unavailable. Including cysteine and phenylalanine, the CDR3 has 15 amino acids. Of all the DNA, just the CDR3 is kept, 45 bases in frame from base 1. CDR1 SGHTA and CDR2 FQGTGA are derived from the germline V gene. After removal of 3 bases from V and 4 bases from J, the junction retains 4 bases not matched to a gene. The sample comes from a study of cytomegalovirus exposure and HLA in healthy donors (dated by TCRdb to about 2017). Notes on the research overall: An earlier analysis of a few hundred of the donors reported under 300 Gb of sequence data and some 110 million unique TCR beta sequences obtained from about 179 million T cells. Donor age, sex, ethnicity and CMV serostatus were collected together with the repertoire data. The later analysis used no new phenotypic data to find candidate immune exposures, relying instead on TCR beta sequences and their occurrence across donors. To predict cytomegalovirus infection status, the study brought together high-throughput TCR immunosequencing, statistical association of individual TCRs with disease status, and machine learning. Besides the first cohort of around 700 subjects, a separate validation cohort made up of roughly 120 different subjects was used. Among the roughly 400 genotyped donors, around 81% belonged to the genetic ancestry cluster associated with self-reported Caucasian donors. An early release covering over 500 HLA-typed donors comprised 250 to 350 gigabases of sequencing data and tens of millions of unique TCR sequences. An earlier analysis of some 500 of the donors applied high-throughput TCR beta sequencing to assess whether each TCR beta V gene segment acted as functional or pseudogenic. A few DR-DQ haplotypes were handled as single units for association and clustering because linkage in the cohort was strong. The study aimed to test whether signatures of past pathogen exposure could be identified by cataloging public T cell receptors. Typing coverage varied by locus: roughly 629-640 donors for A, B, C, DRB1 and DQB1; some 520 for DQA1; more than 600 for DPA1; approximately 490 for DPB1. Class I and class II HLA loci were covered by the typing at four-digit resolution. The study used immunosequencing to profile the T cell repertoires of 600 to 850 subjects and linked those repertoires to cytomegalovirus serostatus. Genome-wide SNP genotypes for about 65% of the roughly 670 donors were used in a later genetic analysis, which treated that subset as a discovery cohort. Every repertoire in the discovery cohort had been generated on one and the same sequencing platform. To study patterns of TCR occurrence, a later analysis re-analyzed previously published TCR beta repertoires from 666 donors and added high-resolution HLA genotyping. Across about 370 genotyped donors of the cohort, an average of roughly 250,000 unique TCR beta nucleotide sequences per donor were sequenced, and 15% to 20% of those sequences were non-productive.

Beyond this particular receptor, the publication reports: Linkage disequilibrium might explain the correlated functional status among segregating V segments, but an unknown experimental factor could not be excluded. A later analysis associated roughly 17,000 TCR beta sequences with specific HLA alleles at a false discovery rate of 0.05. In a later analysis, HLA-associated TCR beta chains showed more clonal expansion and lower generation probabilities than non-associated chains that were equally common. In an earlier analysis of some 540 of the donors, most TCR beta V segments appeared in productive rearrangements about 87% or about 30% of the time, broadly matching IMGT annotations. According to a later analysis, parvovirus B19, influenza, CMV and Epstein-Barr virus appeared linked to several top co-occurrence clusters. Because counts were too low, some 17 rarely observed V segments, including chromosome 9 orphons, were left out of the earlier analysis of roughly 600 of the donors. In both the original and validation cohorts, the classifier was reported to diagnose cytomegalovirus status with high specificity and sensitivity. A later analysis found that TCR association rates varied across HLA loci, with DRB1 alleles showing the most associated TCRs and HLA-C alleles the fewest. Three of the identified cytomegalovirus-associated TCR beta chains were confirmed in vitro to be specific for cytomegalovirus antigens. In a later analysis, most CMV-associated TCR beta chains were found to appear HLA-restricted, with HLA associations seemingly driven largely by CMV exposure. A group of highly shared sequence variants was considered likely to be a technical artifact of the sequencing pipeline. V-gene and J-gene trimming of TCR beta chains was associated with a missense DCLRE1C variant in a later genetic analysis, and the association was replicated in an independent cohort. The 87-base-pair reads could not distinguish some IMGT-functional V segments, including TRBV6-2 and TRBV6-3, so those segments were excluded. It was suggested by the authors that the approach could potentially be generalized to other disease states and immunological phenotypes. A later genetic analysis reported fewer N-insertions in productive TCRs among donors in an Asian-associated ancestry cluster than the roughly 720-donor mean. The cohort was sequenced for TCR beta chains only, and without alpha or paired-chain data the features that could be detected were limited. The study listed approximately 150 TCR beta chains as associated with cytomegalovirus. Presence/absence analyses assumed roughly uniform sequencing depth across donors, an assumption that may not hold. HLA typing was unavailable for some donors at each locus, so association tests used only the typed subset. A further reported finding was that TCR beta sequences accurately predicted the HLA-A and HLA-B alleles for most subjects in the first cohort. Most TCR sequences were seen in very few donors, while some public TCRs were found in many individuals. Strong co-occurrence of HLA alleles, especially DR and DQ, made assigning TCR associations to individual alleles difficult. For the cohort, immune exposure information was limited to CMV serostatus.

The library was generated by the immunoSEQ multiplex PCR assay. For the multiplex PCR, a mixture combining 60 forward primers for TCR Vbeta segments and 13 reverse primers for TCR Jbeta segments was used. The CDR3 region of rearranged TCR beta genes was amplified from genomic DNA with a multiplex PCR assay. On the Illumina HiSeq System, the amplified TCR beta libraries were sequenced as 87-base-pair reads. Per the authors' processing: In a later analysis, tens of millions of unique TCR beta chains were counted across the approximately 670 repertoires, and approximately 9.9 million of these chains were shared by at least two donors. Raw reads were error-corrected and collapsed into unique sequences with a nearest-neighbor algorithm that merged closely related sequences to remove PCR and sequencing errors. To assign V, D and J gene segments, CDR3 sequences were aligned to IMGT reference sequences. For a sequence to be retained, at least a six-nucleotide match to both a V gene segment and a J gene segment was required. A rearrangement was called productive if the CDR3 had no stop codons and remained in frame with V and J, and every other rearrangement was called non-productive. CDR3 was defined by IMGT convention, running from the second conserved V-encoded cysteine to the conserved J-encoded phenylalanine. In an earlier analysis of around 570 of the donors, sequences lacking an unambiguous match to a single V gene segment were excluded. An earlier analysis of 500 to 700 of the donors classified V segments as functional when productive rearrangements were above 56.7% and as segregating when the standard deviation between donors was above 5%. A statistical classification framework was built for diagnosing cytomegalovirus status from the catalog of TCR beta chain sequences. In a later analysis, TCR nucleotide sequences were compared against IMGT/GENE-DB human TR gene sequences so that V and J genes could be assigned. A later analysis assigned CDR3 sequences and most-parsimonious VDJ recombination scenarios with the TCRdist pipeline. In a later analysis, each TCR beta chain was defined by its CDR3 amino acid sequence together with its V-gene family, and reads lacking a unique V-gene family were excluded. To address suspected cross-contamination and a sequencing artifact, a later analysis removed 550 to 750 highly shared, low-generation-probability nucleotide sequences. In a later analysis, a clonal expansion index was calculated for each public chain from normalized within-repertoire ranks of inferred template counts. In a later analysis, generation probabilities were computed with a VDJ recombination model fitted to out-of-frame rearrangements, and the resulting probabilities were checked against IGoR. A later analysis scored TCR-TCR, TCR-HLA and TCR-CMV co-occurrence with hypergeometric tests, applying a repertoire-size bias correction to TCR pairs. To estimate false discovery rates, a later analysis permuted the HLA or CMV assignments 20 times. In a later analysis, co-occurring TCRs were grouped using DBSCAN, with TCRdist sequence similarity added in when clustering inside HLA-allele-positive subsets. Repertoires with fewer than 30,000 or more than 120,000 public chains, plus five repertoires with anomalous nucleotide sharing, were excluded from co-occurrence clustering. In its TCRdb copy, this immuneACCESS table keeps in-frame sequences only and misses some clones. Where compared with another copy, unresolved V genes explain less than half of these, and the others have no known cause. The DNA gave D and trimming, while V, J and clone size come from that table. This sample gives 85,000 to 110,000 clones in total; roughly 79% of them show up just once. Roughly 4% of the sample rests with the top ten.

In total, roughly 670 healthy bone marrow donors made up the cohort. Cohort members were all nominally healthy when sampled, although unrecorded immune exposures were likely present. The donor tested CMV seropositive and was one of the 289 seropositive cohort members. Each donor provided a peripheral blood sample, and peripheral blood mononuclear cells were used for TCR beta sequencing. Genomic DNA was extracted from the blood cell samples with the Qiagen DNeasy Blood Extraction Kit. The sequence was obtained from a middle-aged man in good health and CMV-seropositive. Recombination joined TRBV7-3 with TRBJ2-1, with TRBD1 matching 9 junction bases. The sample was PBMCs. In nucleotides, the sequence is TGTGCCAGCAGCTTCTGGACAGGGGATTACAATGAGCAGTTCTTC. Its amino acids are CASSFWTGDYNEQFF.